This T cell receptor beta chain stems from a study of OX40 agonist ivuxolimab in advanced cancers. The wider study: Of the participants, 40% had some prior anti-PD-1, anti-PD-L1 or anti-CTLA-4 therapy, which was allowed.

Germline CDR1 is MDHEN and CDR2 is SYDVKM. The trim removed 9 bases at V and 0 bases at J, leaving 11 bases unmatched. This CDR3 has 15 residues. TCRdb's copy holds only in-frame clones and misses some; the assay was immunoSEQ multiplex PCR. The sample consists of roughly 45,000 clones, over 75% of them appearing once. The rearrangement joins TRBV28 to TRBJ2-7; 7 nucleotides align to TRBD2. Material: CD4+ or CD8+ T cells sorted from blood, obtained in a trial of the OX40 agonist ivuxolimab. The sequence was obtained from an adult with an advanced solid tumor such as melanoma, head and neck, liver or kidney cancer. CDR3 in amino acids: CASLVKGGSSYEQYF. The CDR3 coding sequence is TGTGCCAGTCTTGTAAAGGGCGGGAGCTCCTACGAGCAGTACTTC.